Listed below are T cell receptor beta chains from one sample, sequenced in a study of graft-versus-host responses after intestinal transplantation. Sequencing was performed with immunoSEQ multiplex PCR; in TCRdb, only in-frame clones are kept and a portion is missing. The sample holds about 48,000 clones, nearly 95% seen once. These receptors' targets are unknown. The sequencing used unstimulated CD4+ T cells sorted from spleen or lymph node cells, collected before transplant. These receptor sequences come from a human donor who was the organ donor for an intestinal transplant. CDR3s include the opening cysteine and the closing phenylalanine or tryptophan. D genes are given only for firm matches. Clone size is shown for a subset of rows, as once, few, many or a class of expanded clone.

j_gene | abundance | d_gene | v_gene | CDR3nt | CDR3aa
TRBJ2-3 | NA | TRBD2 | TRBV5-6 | TGTGCCAGCAGCTTACAGCGGGAGTACCCAGATACGCAGTATTTT | CASSLQREYPDTQYF
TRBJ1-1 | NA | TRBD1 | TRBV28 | TGTGCCAGCACCTCTGACAGGGTGATATGGGCTGAAGCTTTCTTT | CASTSDRVIWAEAFF
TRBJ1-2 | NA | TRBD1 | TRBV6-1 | TGTGCCAGCAGAGGGACAGCCGGGGGGGGAGGCTACACCTTC | CASRGTAGGGGYTF
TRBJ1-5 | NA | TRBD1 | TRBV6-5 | TGTGCCAGCAGCGTAACAGGGGGAGTTCAGCCCCAGCATTTT | CASSVTGGVQPQHF
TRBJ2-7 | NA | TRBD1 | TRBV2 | TGTGCCAGCAGTTCGGAGACAGGGGGTCCCTACGAGCAGTACTTC | CASSSETGGPYEQYF
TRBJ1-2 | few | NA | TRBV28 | TGTGCCAGCAGTTTCGGGGTAAGGGACTATGGCTACACCTTC | CASSFGVRDYGYTF
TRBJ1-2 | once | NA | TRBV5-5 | TGTGCCAGCAGCTTGGCGCAGGGGCGCTACACCTTC | CASSLAQGRYTF
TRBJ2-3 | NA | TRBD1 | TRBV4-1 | TGCGCCAGCAGCCAACTAAACAGGGGGACCACAGATACGCAGTATTTT | CASSQLNRGTTDTQYF
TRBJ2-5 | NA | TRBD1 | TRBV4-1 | TGCGCCAGCAGCCTAAGGGACAGGGTAGAGACCCAGTACTTC | CASSLRDRVETQYF
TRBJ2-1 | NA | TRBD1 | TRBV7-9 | TGTGCCAGCAGCTTAGTGGGGCAGGGGGCTAAGAATGAGCAGTTCTTC | CASSLVGQGAKNEQFF
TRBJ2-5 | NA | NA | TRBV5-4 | TGTGCCAGCAGCTTGAGAGCAGGGGCGGAGACCCAGTACTTC | CASSLRAGAETQYF
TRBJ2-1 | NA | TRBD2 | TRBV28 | TGTGCCAGCAGTCCGCGGGGGAGGGCCTCCTACAATGAGCAGTTCTTC | CASSPRGRASYNEQFF
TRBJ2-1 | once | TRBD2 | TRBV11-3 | TGTGCCAGCAGCTTGGGACTAGGGGGCTCCTACAATGAGCAGTTCTTC | CASSLGLGGSYNEQFF
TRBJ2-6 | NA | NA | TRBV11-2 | TGTGCCAGCAGCCCTAGACATAACTCTGGGGCCAACGTCCTGACTTTC | CASSPRHNSGANVLTF
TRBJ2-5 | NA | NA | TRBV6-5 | TGTGCCAGCAGGCCAATCTACAGGGAAGAGACCCAGTACTTC | CASRPIYREETQYF